This T cell receptor (beta chain) was identified during a study of blood T cells in healthy people across ages. Trimming took off 0 bases at V and 2 bases at J, with 10 bases between the two ends. Germline assignment: CDR1 DFQATT and CDR2 SNEGSKA (reference sequence). The CDR3 sequence is 14 residues long. As to this clonotype: Its antigen is unknown.

Aged roughly 6 to 90, donors were systemically healthy Caucasians from Russia. Broader study findings: Versus aged donors, long-lived donors had higher diversity and more naive CD4+ cells.

Sample-barcoded 5' priming and a J-beta primer mix drove a second PCR of roughly 6 to 12 cycles. TCRdb redid the calling of the 5' RACE reads with MiXCR, one entry per CDR3 protein. The sample holds about 1.7 million distinct CDR3 sequences; 28% are singletons and the top ten take 7.7%. Sequencing input: blood. The source of this sequence is a woman younger than 45 in good health. This sequence joins TRBV20-1 and TRBJ1-2; D is unresolved. The CDR3 loop is CSARDEAGNYGYTF. Written as DNA, the CDR3 is TGCAGTGCTAGAGATGAGGCAGGAAACTATGGCTACACCTTC.